This T cell receptor beta chain is drawn from a study of T cell changes during pregnancy in multiple sclerosis. The CDR3 has 15 amino acids. V shed 2 bases, J shed 5 bases, and the junction held 4 bases outside the gene matches. The germline gives CDR1 MNHEY, CDR2 SVGAGI. Sequencing was performed with immunoSEQ multiplex PCR; in TCRdb, only in-frame clones are kept and a portion is missing. Among 30,000 to 45,000 clones, more than 90% were seen once, and the ten largest hold roughly 13%. This chain links TRBV6-5 with TRBJ1-4, with 8 bases identical to TRBD1. The sequence was collected from a female donor with multiple sclerosis, enrolled in a pregnancy study. Sequenced here: CD8+ T cells from peripheral blood mononuclear cells, sampled in the first trimester of pregnancy. The CDR3 nucleotides read TGTGCCAGCAGTTACGCAGGGGGCGTGAATGAAAAACTGTTTTTT. It translates to CASSYAGGVNEKLFF.